This TCR beta chain is from a study of identifying expanded T cells in peripheral blood. Study-level findings and limits: Across healthy donors, higher total template counts meant significantly greater roughly 2-week count variance. Approximately 1.1 clones differed between technical replicates, versus around 16 and 19 over time.

Healthy donors had no documented immune events, such as infections, while sampled. This clone was observed a handful of times. Its antigen is currently unknown. Assay: immunoSEQ multiplex PCR; the TCRdb copy retains only in-frame clones and omits some. The repertoire holds around 100,000 clones, around 88% seen once, with 13% to 15% in the top ten. The sequenced sample was blood. The clonotype was recovered from a person between 18 and 75 years old in good health.

The CDR3 region is CASSHVDPLLHF. The CDR3 DNA is TGTGCCAGCAGCCATGTTGACCCCCTCCTCCACTTT. This chain connects TRBV7-2 to TRBJ1-6; unclear D gene. V lost 5 bases, J lost 15 bases, and 14 bases lay in between. The germline V gene has CDR1 SGHTA and CDR2 FQGNSA. This CDR3 contains 12 residues.